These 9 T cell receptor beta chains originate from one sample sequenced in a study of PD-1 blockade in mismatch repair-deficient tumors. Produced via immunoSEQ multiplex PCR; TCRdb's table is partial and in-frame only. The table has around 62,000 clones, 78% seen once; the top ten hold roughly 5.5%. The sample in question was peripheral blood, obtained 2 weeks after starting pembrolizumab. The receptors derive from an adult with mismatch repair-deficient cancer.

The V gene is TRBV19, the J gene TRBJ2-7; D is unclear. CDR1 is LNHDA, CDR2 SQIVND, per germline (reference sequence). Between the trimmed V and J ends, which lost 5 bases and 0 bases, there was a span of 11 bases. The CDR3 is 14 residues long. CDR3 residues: CASSFDIFSYEQYF. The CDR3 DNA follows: TGTGCCAGTAGTTTCGACATATTCTCCTACGAGCAGTACTTC.

The CDR3 DNA is TGTGCTAGTGGTTTGGTTGCCCACACTGAAGCTTTCTTT. It encodes CASGLVAHTEAFF. The chain uses TRBV12-5 and TRBJ1-1; D unresolved. Trimming stripped 0 bases from V and 3 bases from J, with 5 bases between. The germline V gene has CDR1 LGHNT and CDR2 FRNRAP. This CDR3 has 13 amino acids.

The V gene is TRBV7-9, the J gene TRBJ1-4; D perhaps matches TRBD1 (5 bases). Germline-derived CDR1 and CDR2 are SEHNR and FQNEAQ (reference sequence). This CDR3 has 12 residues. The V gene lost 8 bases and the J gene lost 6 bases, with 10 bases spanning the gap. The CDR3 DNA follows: TGTGCCAGCGGGCCGGGGGATGAAAAACTGTTTTTT. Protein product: CASGPGDEKLFF.

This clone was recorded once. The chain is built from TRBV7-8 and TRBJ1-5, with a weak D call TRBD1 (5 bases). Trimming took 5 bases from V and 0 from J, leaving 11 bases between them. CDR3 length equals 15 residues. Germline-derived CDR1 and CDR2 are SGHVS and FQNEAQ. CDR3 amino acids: CASSPRADSNQPQHF. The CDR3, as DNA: TGTGCCAGCAGCCCCAGGGCCGATAGCAATCAGCCCCAGCATTTT.

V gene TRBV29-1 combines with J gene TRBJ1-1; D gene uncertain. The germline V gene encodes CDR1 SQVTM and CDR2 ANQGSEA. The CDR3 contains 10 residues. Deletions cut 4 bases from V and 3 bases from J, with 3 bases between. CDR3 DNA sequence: TGCAGCGTTGGGCACACTGAAGCTTTCTTT. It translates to CSVGHTEAFF. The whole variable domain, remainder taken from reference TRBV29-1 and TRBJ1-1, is SAVISQKPSRDICQRGTSLTIQCQVDSQVTMMFWYRQQPGQSLTLIATANQGSEATYESGFVIDKFPISRPNLTFSTLTVSNMSPEDSSIYLCSVGHTEAFFGQGTRLTVV.

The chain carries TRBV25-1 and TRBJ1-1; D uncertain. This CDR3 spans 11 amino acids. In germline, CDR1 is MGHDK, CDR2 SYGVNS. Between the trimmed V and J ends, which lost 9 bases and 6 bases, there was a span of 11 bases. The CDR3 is CASRLYSEAFF. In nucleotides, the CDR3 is TGTGCCAGTCGACTGTATTCTGAAGCTTTCTTT.

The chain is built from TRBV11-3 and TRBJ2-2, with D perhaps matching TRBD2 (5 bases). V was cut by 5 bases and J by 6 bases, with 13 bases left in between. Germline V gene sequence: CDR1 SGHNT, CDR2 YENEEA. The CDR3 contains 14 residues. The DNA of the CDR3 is TGTGCCAGCAGCACTACTAGTTTACCCGGGGAGCTGTTTTTT. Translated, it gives CASSTTSLPGELFF.

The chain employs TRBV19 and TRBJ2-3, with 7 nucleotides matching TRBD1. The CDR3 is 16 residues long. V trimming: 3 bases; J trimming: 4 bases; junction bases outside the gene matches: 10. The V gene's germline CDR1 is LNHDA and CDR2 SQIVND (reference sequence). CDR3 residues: CASSIQGGGWSDTQYF. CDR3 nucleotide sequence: TGTGCCAGTAGTATCCAAGGGGGCGGGTGGTCAGATACGCAGTATTTT.

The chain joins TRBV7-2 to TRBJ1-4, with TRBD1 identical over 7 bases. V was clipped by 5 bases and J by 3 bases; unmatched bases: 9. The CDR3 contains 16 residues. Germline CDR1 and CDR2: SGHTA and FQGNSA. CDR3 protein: CASSTRLTGPNEKLFF. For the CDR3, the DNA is TGTGCCAGCAGCACGCGCTTGACAGGGCCTAATGAAAAACTGTTTTTT.